This T cell receptor (beta chain) was captured in a study of blood T cell repertoires in COVID-19 (dated by TCRdb to the early 2020s). Study-level background: Samples from collaborators originated in the United States, Italy and Spain and spanned both the acute and convalescent phases of COVID-19. Deeply sampled blood TCRbeta repertoires from subjects exposed to, actively infected with, or recovered from COVID-19 were included in the dataset. Samples were obtained from the ongoing ImmuneRACE study (first 160 participants) and from 1,254 subjects provided by 6 global collaborators. The sample metadata nearly always contained a de-identified subject ID, COVID-19 status, age in years and sex. The material from the prospective study consisted of cDNA or gDNA derived from T cells, B-cell-depleted T cells, or PBMCs. The repertoires were made available in a free public database intended to serve as a resource for research on the immune response to SARS-CoV-2. Where HLA class I and class II types were available, the types were taken from metadata supplied by the sample provider, not from assay-based typing. The investigation overall reported the following: Clinical and demographic metadata were provided uncurated, with the amount varying by source and participant.

Inclusive of the bounding cysteine and phenylalanine, the CDR3 is 14 residues long. Only the CDR3 DNA is retained, 42 bases long and in frame from the first base. V lost 5 bases and J lost 3 bases; the stretch between them is 14 bases long. Taken from the germline V gene, the CDR1 and CDR2 loops are SGHVS and FNYEAQ. TCRbeta CDR3 regions were amplified from genomic DNA by means of the immunoSEQ Assay, a bias-controlled multiplex PCR. The original pipeline was this. Within the assay, amplification of reference gene primers was used to estimate how many nucleated cells each sample contained. To quantify the absolute abundance of each unique TCRbeta CDR3 rearrangement, sequence reads were collapsed and filtered. For each sample, productive Simpson clonality was calculated as the square root of Simpson's diversity index over productive rearrangements. TCRdb limited this immuneACCESS table to in-frame rearrangements with V and J called. A share of clones is missing; checked studies link under half to unresolved V genes, and the rest is unexplained. That table supplies the V and J calls and clone size; D and trimming were determined from the DNA. For this sample the table gives 200,000 to 250,000 clones, of which around 90% were detected only once. Around 15% of the sample rests with the top ten.

Participants in the prospective study were enrolled through a virtual design, were aged roughly 18 to 90 years, and lived in roughly 24 United States geographic areas. To assign participants to cohorts, the prospective study relied on clinical history that participants themselves reported in a screening survey and a study questionnaire. A participant counted as exposed if, within 2 weeks of entering the study, that participant had been in contact with someone who had a PCR-confirmed or clinician-diagnosed COVID-19 case. Mobile phlebotomists in the prospective study collected whole blood, serum and a nasopharyngeal or oropharyngeal swab from every participant. Participants in the prospective study had the option to provide additional blood draws and questionnaires over a roughly 2-month period. Before DNA extraction, prospective study blood samples were shipped either frozen or at room temperature.

Of note for this clone: Its binding antigen is unknown. The record has no base qualities; no much larger clone is one base away.

This clonotype was sampled from a man aged 30 to 39 who had been exposed to COVID-19. The sequence links TRBV7-6 to TRBJ2-7; TRBD1 could be the D gene, as 6 bases match. Sample: PBMCs or T cells enriched from blood (not recorded which). The DNA is TGTGCCAGCAGCCGGACAGTAGGGGGCTACGAGCAGTACTTC. Its product reads: CASSRTVGGYEQYF.